The 7 T cell receptor beta chains listed next were all sequenced from one sample in a study of T cell responses to AZD1222 COVID-19 vaccine. The table came from immunoSEQ multiplex PCR; TCRdb's copy has only in-frame clones and leaves some out. The sample contains about 110,000 clones, 70% to 90% of which appear only once. The sample in question was peripheral blood, obtained on day 0 of MenACWY control vaccination. The receptors shown here come from an adult in good health.

The chain recombines TRBV7-8 with TRBJ1-5; TRBD1 might be the D (6 bases). In germline, CDR1 is SGHVS, CDR2 FQNEAQ. The CDR3 is 15 amino acids. V was shortened by 4 bases and J by 1 base, with 11 bases between the two germline ends. CDR3 nucleotide sequence: TGTGCCAGCAGCTCCCGGACAGCGAGCAATCAGCCCCAGCATTTT. Its protein is CASSSRTASNQPQHF.

The CDR3 region has the DNA TGTGCCAGCAGCTTGGACAACAGGGGTGAGACCCAGTACTTC. It is translated as CASSLDNRGETQYF. The chain is built from TRBV5-5 and TRBJ2-5; 7 nucleotides line up with TRBD1. The CDR3 runs 14 residues. From germline, CDR1 is SGHKS and CDR2 YYEKEE (reference sequence). Unmatched junction bases numbered 4, after V lost 0 bases and J lost 5 bases.

J is TRBJ2-2 and V is TRBV27, with 9 nucleotides matching TRBD1. The CDR3 sequence is 15 residues long. Germline CDR1 reads MNHEY; CDR2 reads SMNVEV (reference sequence). V shed 5 bases and J 4 bases; nucleotides not matched to a gene: 5. CDR3 amino acids: CASSQGTGSTGELFF. CDR3 bases: TGTGCCAGCAGTCAGGGGACAGGGTCCACCGGGGAGCTGTTTTTT.

In this sample, this clone turned up once. The J gene is TRBJ1-2, the V gene TRBV3-1 (or the pseudogene TRBV3-2); tentatively, D is TRBD1 (6 bases). The V gene lost 1 base and the J gene lost 5 bases, with 11 bases spanning the gap. The CDR3 length is 14 residues. CDR1 and CDR2 from the germline V gene are LGHDT and YNNKEL (reference sequence). The CDR3 nucleotides are TGTGCCAGCAGCCAAGGGACAGTGACTTATGGCTACACCTTC. It is translated as CASSQGTVTYGYTF.

The J gene is TRBJ2-1, the V gene TRBV11-2; D is uncertain. Germline V gene lookup returns CDR1 SGHAT and CDR2 FQNNGV. Trimming took 5 bases from V and 5 from J, leaving 7 bases between them. This CDR3 region has 12 residues. CDR3 amino acids: CASSRPNNEQFF. The CDR3, as DNA: TGTGCCAGCAGCCGCCCCAACAATGAGCAGTTCTTC.

The genes are TRBV4-2 and TRBJ1-2; D remains unclear. The length of the CDR3 is 14 residues. CDR1 is LGHNA and CDR2 is YNFKEQ in the germline V gene. The V and J ends lost 1 base and 8 bases respectively, with 14 bases between them. CDR3 nucleotides: TGTGCCAGCAGCCAAGTGGGTCTCACTTCGGGCTACACCTTC. It translates to CASSQVGLTSGYTF.

A few counts support this clone. Different DNA sequences within this sample yield the same CDR3. The V gene is TRBV27, the J gene TRBJ1-2, with D hard to call. The CDR3 runs to 13 residues. The V gene lost 5 bases and the J gene lost 3 bases, with 10 bases spanning the gap. Germline V lookup: CDR1 MNHEY, CDR2 SMNVEV (reference sequence). The CDR3 region has the DNA TGTGCCAGCAGTCCCCGACGGGACTATGGCTACACCTTC. Protein sequence: CASSPRRDYGYTF.